The 19 T cell receptor beta chains in this list originate from one sample, sequenced in a study of radiotherapy plus CTLA-4 blockade in lung cancer. Sequenced by immunoSEQ multiplex PCR; TCRdb stores in-frame clones only, minus some. The sample has about 40,000 clones; about 74% are singletons. The sample consisted of peripheral blood, taken from a patient treated with radiotherapy plus ipilimumab. The receptor source for this set is a human donor with non-small cell lung cancer who had stable disease on radiotherapy plus ipilimumab.

V usage is TRBV30 and J usage is TRBJ1-4; a possible D gene is TRBD1 (5 bases). CDR3 length: 14 amino acids. Germline CDR1 is GTSNPN and CDR2 is SVGIG (reference sequence). V dropped 0 bases and J dropped 8 bases, with 13 bases sitting between them. CDR3 sequence: CAWSVAGIREKLFF. The CDR3 DNA sequence: TGTGCCTGGAGTGTGGCAGGGATTCGGGAAAAACTGTTTTTT.

CDR3 nucleotide sequence: TGCAGCGCATATTCCCGGGACTATGGCTACACCTTC. The encoded protein is CSAYSRDYGYTF. The chain is built from TRBV29-1 and TRBJ1-2, with D hard to call. This CDR3 spans 12 amino acids. V was trimmed by 7 bases and J by 3 bases, leaving 12 bases between them. Germline V lookup: CDR1 SQVTM, CDR2 ANQGSEA.

The chain uses TRBV29-1 and TRBJ1-1; 8 nucleotides align to TRBD1. Losses at the gene ends were 7 bases for V and 4 bases for J; bases not matched to a gene: 11. Germline V gene sequence: CDR1 SQVTM, CDR2 ANQGSEA. This CDR3 is built from 14 residues. The CDR3 DNA reads as TGCAGCGCCCGACGAACAGGGGGAGTCACTGAAGCTTTCTTT. Translated: CSARRTGGVTEAFF.

The sample holds a few counts of this clone. The rearrangement joins TRBV11-3 to TRBJ2-5; TRBD2 is a possible D gene (6 bases). The CDR3 length is 14 residues. Trimming took 5 bases from V and 4 from J, leaving 14 bases between them. CDR1 SGHNT and CDR2 YENEEA come from the germline V gene. This CDR3 reads CASSIGSGGETQYF. Written as DNA, the CDR3 is TGTGCCAGCAGCATTGGGTCCGGGGGAGAGACCCAGTACTTC.

This chain's CDR3 is CASSVSGGSYNEQFF. In nucleotides, the CDR3 is TGTGCCAGCAGCGTAAGCGGGGGCTCCTACAATGAGCAGTTCTTC. This sequence joins TRBV5-4 and TRBJ2-1; 8 bases are shared with TRBD2. V gave up 4 bases and J gave up 0 bases; unmatched junction bases: 3. The CDR3 runs 15 residues. Looked up from germline, CDR1 is SGHNT and CDR2 is YYREEE (reference sequence).

Written as DNA, the CDR3 is TGTGCCAGCAGACATCTACCGGGACAGGGAACCGGGGAGCTGTTTTTT. Translating gives CASRHLPGQGTGELFF. The chain has TRBV6-6 and TRBJ2-2; 9 bases agree with TRBD1. This CDR3 comprises 16 residues. After removal of 6 bases from V and 5 bases from J, the junction contained 10 bases not matched to a gene. CDR1 and CDR2 from the germline V gene are MNHNY and SVGAGI (reference sequence).

The rearrangement joins TRBV25-1 to TRBJ1-6; D uncertain. The V and J ends lost 7 bases and 7 bases respectively, with 8 bases between them. CDR1 and CDR2 (germline): MGHDK, SYGVNS. The CDR3 consists of 12 residues. In nucleotides, the CDR3 is TGTGCCAGCAATTCCCCAAATTCACCCCTCCACTTT. Translated, it gives CASNSPNSPLHF.

This clone appeared a single time. V and J are TRBV4-2 and TRBJ1-4, with D possibly matching TRBD1 (5 bases). CDR3 length: 14 amino acids. The ends were cut back, 1 base at V and 8 bases at J, with 11 bases in the middle. The germline CDR1 and CDR2 sequences are LGHNA and YNFKEQ. The CDR3 is CASSQARVSEKLFF. CDR3 bases: TGTGCCAGCAGCCAAGCCAGGGTTAGCGAAAAACTGTTTTTT.

This CDR3 reads CASSQEGGSAYGYTF. CDR3 sequence (DNA): TGCGCCAGCAGTCAGGAGGGTGGATCAGCCTATGGCTACACCTTC. The chain is built from TRBV5-1 and TRBJ1-2; D remains unclear. Germline CDR1 is SGHRS and CDR2 is YFSETQ. The length of the CDR3 is 15 residues. The germline V and J ends were trimmed by 5 bases and 4 bases, with 18 bases remaining between them.

The gene calls are TRBV7-9 and TRBJ1-2, with TRBD1 matching 7 bases. The CDR3 is made up of 13 amino acids. The germline V gene has CDR1 SEHNR and CDR2 FQNEAQ (reference sequence). With 5 bases clipped from V and 7 bases from J, the junction kept 7 bases outside the gene matches. CDR3 coding DNA: TGTGCCAGCAGCCTACAGGGGTCGGGTGGCTACACCTTC. Protein: CASSLQGSGGYTF.

V and J are TRBV7-2 and TRBJ2-7, with no clear D. Trimming stripped 3 bases from V and 4 bases from J, with 10 bases between. Germline values: CDR1 SGHTA, CDR2 FQGNSA. The CDR3 is 13 amino acids. CDR3 bases: TGTGCCAGCAGCTTTCGGGTCCCATACGAGCAGTACTTC. Encoded protein: CASSFRVPYEQYF.

This chain connects TRBV5-4 to TRBJ2-5; 7 bases line up with TRBD2. Looked up from germline, CDR1 is SGHNT and CDR2 is YYREEE (reference sequence). The CDR3 sequence is 14 residues long. Trimming at V came to 6 bases and at J to 1 base, leaving 6 bases not matched to a gene. In nucleotides, the CDR3 is TGTGCCAGCAACCCGGGGGGAACCCAAGAGACCCAGTACTTC. This gives the protein CASNPGGTQETQYF.

The V call is TRBV5-4, the J call TRBJ2-1, with TRBD1 matching over 7 bases. This CDR3 has 14 residues. J was trimmed by 4 bases and V by 2 bases; bases with no gene match: 3. The V gene's germline CDR1 is SGHNT and CDR2 YYREEE (reference sequence). CDR3 nucleotides: TGTGCCAGCAGCTTAAAGGGGGCGTACAATGAGCAGTTCTTC. This sequence encodes CASSLKGAYNEQFF. The full variable domain, rest sourced from reference TRBV5-4 and TRBJ2-1, is ETGVTQSPTHLIKTRGQQVTLRCSSQSGHNTVSWYQQALGQGPQFIFQYYREEENGRGNFPPRFSGLQFPNYSSELNVNALELDDSALYLCASSLKGAYNEQFFGPGTRLTVL.

The CDR3 loop reads CASRTDGMNTEAFF. CDR3 nucleotide sequence: TGTGCCAGCAGGACGGACGGGATGAACACTGAAGCTTTCTTT. The chain links TRBV27 to TRBJ1-1, with no clear D. The CDR3 contains 14 residues. Germline V lookup: CDR1 MNHEY, CDR2 SMNVEV (reference sequence). The V end lost 6 bases, the J end lost 0 bases, and 11 bases lay between the germline ends.

V gene TRBV30 combines with J gene TRBJ2-2; 8 nucleotides match TRBD2. Germline CDR1 is GTSNPN and CDR2 is SVGIG (reference sequence). The trim removed 2 bases at V and 4 bases at J, leaving 6 bases unmatched. CDR3 length: 15 residues. CDR3 coding DNA: TGTGCCTGGAGTCGGGGGGGGCTCGGCACCGGGGAGCTGTTTTTT. This sequence encodes CAWSRGGLGTGELFF.

This clone was counted between two and nine times. V is TRBV20-1 and J is TRBJ2-5, with a tentative D call TRBD1 (5 bases). V gave up 4 bases and J gave up 3 bases, with 6 bases separating them. Per the germline V gene, CDR1 is DFQATT and CDR2 is SNEGSKA (reference sequence). The CDR3 covers 11 residues. The CDR3 bases are TGCAGTGCTATAGGGGAAGAGACCCAGTACTTC. It yields the protein CSAIGEETQYF.

V and J are TRBV11-2 and TRBJ2-1; maybe TRBD1 (6 bases). Germline loops: CDR1 SGHAT, CDR2 FQNNGV. The CDR3 runs 14 residues. Trimming pared 3 bases from V and 9 bases from J, leaving 15 bases between. In DNA form, the CDR3 reads TGTGCCAGCAGCTTTGGACAGTTGGCAGGTGAGCAGTTCTTC. Amino acids: CASSFGQLAGEQFF.

This chain links TRBV7-9 with TRBJ2-5; 7 bases agree with TRBD1. Germline V gene data show CDR1 as SEHNR and CDR2 as FQNEAQ (reference sequence). The CDR3 has 13 residues. V trimming: 2 bases; J trimming: 5 bases; junction bases outside the gene matches: 2. The CDR3, as DNA: TGTGCCAGCAGCTTAAGGGACAGTGAGACCCAGTACTTC. As protein: CASSLRDSETQYF.

The gene calls are TRBV20-1 and TRBJ2-1, with D possibly TRBD2 on 5 matching bases. Trimming left V 8 bases short and J 6 bases short, with 8 bases between. The germline CDR1 and CDR2 sequences are DFQATT and SNEGSKA (reference sequence). The CDR3 contains 10 residues. CDR3 sequence reads: CSPRGNEQFF. CDR3 sequence (DNA): TGCAGTCCCCGGGGCAATGAGCAGTTCTTC.